What follows are 24 T cell receptor beta chains derived from one specimen sequenced in a study of T cell responses to AZD1222 COVID-19 vaccine. TCRdb keeps only in-frame clones here, not all; method: immunoSEQ multiplex PCR. The sample includes about 140,000 clones, approximately 92% of them seen just once. The input for sequencing was peripheral blood, taken 28 days after the second AZD1222 dose. These receptors originate from an adult who received the AZD1222 COVID-19 vaccine.

V gene TRBV5-1 combines with J gene TRBJ2-2; D perhaps matches TRBD1 (6 bases). The length of the CDR3 is 16 residues. CDR1 and CDR2 from the germline V gene are SGHRS and YFSETQ. Trimming left V 4 bases short and J 6 bases short, with 19 bases between. CDR3 protein: CASSGSGASGAGELFF. The CDR3 region has the DNA TGCGCCAGCAGCGGATCAGGGGCTAGTGGGGCCGGGGAGCTGTTTTTT.

The chain employs TRBV7-2 and TRBJ1-1; D unclear. Germline CDR1 and CDR2: SGHTA and FQGNSA. The CDR3 is 14 residues long. V was cut by 2 bases and J by 4 bases, with 11 bases left in between. The CDR3 DNA follows: TGTGCCAGCAGCTTACTTGGCGGAGGCACTGAAGCTTTCTTT. Protein: CASSLLGGGTEAFF.

The rearrangement joins TRBV5-4 to TRBJ1-2, with D hard to call. CDR3 length: 17 residues. Trimming pared 0 bases from V and 2 bases from J, leaving 17 bases between. The germline CDR1 and CDR2 sequences are SGHNT and YYREEE (reference sequence). The CDR3 coding sequence is TGTGCCAGCAGCTTGGCAATCCTCGGGCATCTGAACTATGGCTACACCTTC. It codes for CASSLAILGHLNYGYTF.

This clone was observed once. The chain links TRBV28 to TRBJ1-2, with D unclear. This CDR3 contains 11 residues. Germline V gives CDR1 MDHEN, CDR2 SYDVKM. Trimming took 8 bases from V and 0 from J, leaving 4 bases between them. Written as DNA, the CDR3 is TGTGCCAGCGCTTCTAACTATGGCTACACCTTC. This gives the protein CASASNYGYTF.

This sequence joins TRBV15 and TRBJ2-7, with 12 nucleotides matching TRBD2. Germline V gene data show CDR1 as LNHNV and CDR2 as YYDKDF (reference sequence). This CDR3 region has 15 residues. The trim removed 1 base at V and 5 bases at J, leaving 3 bases unmatched. CDR3 amino acids: CATSRATSGRDEQYF. The CDR3 DNA follows: TGTGCCACCAGCAGAGCGACTAGCGGGAGAGACGAGCAGTACTTC.

The chain links TRBV28 to TRBJ1-2; 9 bases are shared with TRBD1. The ends lost 6 bases at V and 1 base at J; junction bases unmatched: 15. Germline CDR1 reads MDHEN; CDR2 reads SYDVKM. This CDR3 is 18 amino acids long. CDR3 amino acids: CASSTEPGTGPYNYGYTF. The CDR3 DNA sequence: TGTGCCAGCAGCACGGAACCTGGGACAGGGCCCTATAACTATGGCTACACCTTC.

The J gene is TRBJ1-5, the V gene TRBV19; D may be TRBD1 (5 bases). Germline CDR1 and CDR2: LNHDA and SQIVND (reference sequence). CDR3 length: 14 residues. Deletions cut 4 bases from V and 6 bases from J, with 13 bases between. CDR3 amino acids: CASSRRGMVQPQHF. In DNA form, the CDR3 reads TGTGCCAGTAGTAGGCGGGGGATGGTTCAGCCCCAGCATTTT.

The rearrangement joins TRBV5-1 to TRBJ2-1; D unresolved. Looked up from germline, CDR1 is SGHRS and CDR2 is YFSETQ. V was pared by 3 bases and J by 8 bases, with 18 bases between. This CDR3 is built from 15 residues. CDR3 sequence (DNA): TGCGCCAGCAGCTGGGGTTTTGACCCACCGGATGAGCAGTTCTTC. Its translation is CASSWGFDPPDEQFF.

This chain uses TRBV2 with TRBJ1-3, with D unclear. CDR1 is SNHLY, CDR2 FYNNEI, per germline. This CDR3 spans 13 amino acids. Trimming pared 4 bases from V and 1 base from J, leaving 5 bases between. The CDR3 is CASSVGSGNTIYF. In DNA, the CDR3 is TGTGCCAGCAGTGTGGGGTCTGGAAACACCATATATTTT.

The rearrangement uses TRBV4-1 and TRBJ1-5; D is perhaps TRBD1 (5 bases). The V gene lost 0 bases and the J gene lost 3 bases, with 12 bases spanning the gap. CDR3 length equals 16 residues. CDR1 is MGHRA and CDR2 is YSYEKL in the germline V gene. CDR3 DNA: TGCGCCAGCAGCCAAGAGAGGCTGGGGCCCAATCAGCCCCAGCATTTT. It translates to CASSQERLGPNQPQHF.

The V and J genes are TRBV30 and TRBJ2-7; D is possibly TRBD1 (6 bases). This CDR3 has 14 amino acids. The V and J ends lost 0 bases and 6 bases respectively, with 15 bases between them. The V gene's germline CDR1 is GTSNPN and CDR2 SVGIG (reference sequence). The CDR3: CAWSVGQSNFEQYF. The CDR3 nucleotides are TGTGCCTGGAGTGTCGGACAGAGTAACTTCGAGCAGTACTTC.

V gene TRBV18 combines with J gene TRBJ2-5; the match to TRBD2 covers 9 bases. CDR1 and CDR2 (germline): KGHSH, LQKENI. The CDR3 sequence is 15 residues long. Losses at the gene ends were 0 bases for V and 4 bases for J; bases not matched to a gene: 3. As DNA, the CDR3 is TGTGCCAGCTCACCACCGGGACTAGCTAGAGAGACCCAGTACTTC. Translation: CASSPPGLARETQYF.

CDR3 protein: CASGMSGGATNTGELFF. CDR3 coding DNA: TGTGCCAGCGGTATGTCAGGAGGCGCAACGAACACCGGGGAGCTGTTTTTT. This chain joins TRBV7-8 and TRBJ2-2, with D perhaps matching TRBD2 (5 bases). There are 17 residues in the CDR3. Trimming left V 8 bases short and J 0 bases short, with 19 bases between. The V gene's germline CDR1 is SGHVS and CDR2 FQNEAQ.

The DNA of the CDR3 is TGTGCCAGCAGCGTCCTTCACTACGAGCAGTACTTC. Amino acids: CASSVLHYEQYF. The chain recombines TRBV9 with TRBJ2-7; D is unresolved. V was shortened by 2 bases and J by 3 bases, with 6 bases between the two germline ends. In germline, CDR1 is SGDLS, CDR2 YYNGEE. This CDR3 is built from 12 residues.

J is TRBJ2-2 and V is TRBV7-3, with 7 bases identical to TRBD1. This CDR3 comprises 16 residues. Unmatched junction bases numbered 9, after V lost 5 bases and J lost 3 bases. Germline lookup yields CDR1 SGHTA and CDR2 FQGTGA. The CDR3 loop is CASSLLQGSDTGELFF. As DNA, the CDR3 is TGTGCCAGCAGCCTACTACAGGGGAGCGACACCGGGGAGCTGTTTTTT.

This chain's CDR3 is CASSMRVRETQYF. Here the CDR3 DNA reads TGTGCCAGCAGTATGAGGGTCAGGGAGACCCAGTACTTC. The V call is TRBV6-6, the J call TRBJ2-5; a possible D gene is TRBD2 (5 bases). Trimming took 5 bases from V and 5 from J, leaving 12 bases between them. The CDR3 sequence is 13 residues long. Germline CDR1 MNHNY, CDR2 SVGAGI (reference sequence).

The rearrangement joins TRBV6-5 to TRBJ1-5; 8 nucleotides agree with TRBD1. This CDR3 has 15 amino acids. J was trimmed by 2 bases and V by 7 bases; bases with no gene match: 7. Germline V lookup: CDR1 MNHEY, CDR2 SVGAGI. CDR3 DNA sequence: TGTGCCAGCATTATACAGGGGGGAGGCAATCAGCCCCAGCATTTT. Its translation is CASIIQGGGNQPQHF.

The chain recombines TRBV5-4 with TRBJ2-3; perhaps TRBD2 as D (6 bases). The CDR3 is made up of 14 amino acids. Trimming took 3 bases from V and 9 from J, leaving 17 bases between them. Looked up from germline, CDR1 is SGHNT and CDR2 is YYREEE (reference sequence). Here the CDR3 DNA reads TGTGCCAGCAGCTCCACCGGGAGTCTGCGGACGCAGTATTTT. Amino acid sequence: CASSSTGSLRTQYF.

This sequence joins TRBV6-2 or TRBV6-3 and TRBJ2-3; possible D gene TRBD2, 6 bases. V was shortened by 0 bases and J by 13 bases, with 17 bases between the two germline ends. Germline-derived CDR1 and CDR2 are MNHEY and SVGEGT. The CDR3 consists of 14 residues. CDR3 DNA: TGTGCCAGCAGTTACTCGGGGACTTCGATTGGAAAGTATTTT. This translates into CASSYSGTSIGKYF.

The chain joins TRBV5-1 to TRBJ1-1; TRBD1 agrees at 8 bases. The trim removed 3 bases at V and 4 bases at J, leaving 11 bases unmatched. The germline V gene has CDR1 SGHRS and CDR2 YFSETQ. There are 16 residues in the CDR3. The CDR3 sequence: CASSSPRDRGVTEAFF. CDR3 DNA sequence: TGCGCCAGCAGCTCCCCCAGAGACAGGGGAGTCACTGAAGCTTTCTTT.

The chain joins TRBV5-1 to TRBJ2-7; unclear D gene. The CDR3 runs 15 residues. Germline CDR1 reads SGHRS; CDR2 reads YFSETQ. V was clipped by 1 base and J by 2 bases, with 13 bases between them. DNA of the CDR3: TGCGCCAGCAGCTTGCAACAGCCGCACACCTACGAGCAGTACTTC. It codes for CASSLQQPHTYEQYF.

The chain couples TRBV7-9 to TRBJ1-1, with TRBD1 matching over 7 bases. V shed 5 bases, J shed 2 bases, and the junction held 8 bases outside the gene matches. The CDR3 contains 15 residues. CDR1 SEHNR and CDR2 FQNEAQ come from the germline V gene (reference sequence). The CDR3 loop is CASSPTWTGNTEAFF. CDR3 coding DNA: TGTGCCAGCAGCCCCACCTGGACAGGCAACACTGAAGCTTTCTTT.

This clone occurred a few times. The chain uses TRBV4-3 and TRBJ2-2, with 8 bases lining up with TRBD2. Trimming cost V 4 bases and J 7 bases; bases outside gene matches: 5. Germline V gene sequence: CDR1 LGHNA, CDR2 YSLEER. CDR3 size: 14 residues. CDR3 loop: CASSPLAGGGELFF. The DNA of the CDR3 is TGCGCCAGCAGCCCTCTAGCGGGCGGCGGGGAGCTGTTTTTT.

The chain joins TRBV7-6 to TRBJ1-6; the D gene is possibly TRBD1 (5 bases). The CDR3 length is 15 residues. Germline loops: CDR1 SGHVS, CDR2 FNYEAQ. V lost 2 bases, J lost 9 bases, and 14 bases lay in between. DNA of the CDR3: TGTGCCAGCAGCTTAAGTCGGCAGGGAGGTTCACCCCTCCACTTT. Its protein is CASSLSRQGGSPLHF.